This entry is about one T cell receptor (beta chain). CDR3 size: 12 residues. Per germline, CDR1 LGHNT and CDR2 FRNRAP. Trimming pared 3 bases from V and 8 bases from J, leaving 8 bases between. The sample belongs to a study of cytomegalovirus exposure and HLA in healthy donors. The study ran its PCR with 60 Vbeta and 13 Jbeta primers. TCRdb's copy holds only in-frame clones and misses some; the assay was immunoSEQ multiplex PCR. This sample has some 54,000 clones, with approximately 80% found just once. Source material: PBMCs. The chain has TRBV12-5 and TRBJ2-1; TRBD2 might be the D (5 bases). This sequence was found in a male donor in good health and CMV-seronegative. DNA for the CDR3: TGTGCTAGTGGTTTCAAGGACTATGAGCAGTTCTTC. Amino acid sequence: CASGFKDYEQFF.